Each of the 30 T cell receptor beta chains below was sequenced from the same sample in a study of T cell responses to AZD1222 COVID-19 vaccine (dated by TCRdb to the early 2020s). What this sample's time point label stands for: about 28 days (+/-7) after the second vaccine dose. Libraries were built with the immunoSEQ multiplex PCR assay. What TCRdb holds here is the immuneACCESS table cut down to in-frame rearrangements. Part of the clones is not present; checked against another copy, under half of the missing clones reflect an unresolved V gene, and the others are unexplained. The sample yields 150,000 to 180,000 clones; 85% to 95% were counted once. The top ten constitute approximately 1.5% of the sample. The sequences come from peripheral blood, collected 28 days after the second AZD1222 dose. The receptor source for this set is an adult who received the AZD1222 COVID-19 vaccine.

This clone was recorded only once. The CDR3 nucleotides are TGTGCCAGCAGCTCGGACTGGGCCTACGAGCAGTACTTC. It yields the protein CASSSDWAYEQYF. J is TRBJ2-7 and V is TRBV5-4, with a possible D match to TRBD2 (5 bases). Trimming removed 3 bases at V and 2 bases at J, with 9 bases between. In germline, CDR1 is SGHNT, CDR2 YYREEE (reference sequence). The CDR3 spans 13 residues.

This chain uses TRBV18 with TRBJ1-2; 7 bases fit TRBD1. Per germline, CDR1 KGHSH and CDR2 LQKENI. Losses at the gene ends were 3 bases for V and 4 bases for J; bases not matched to a gene: 8. The CDR3 sequence is 15 residues long. As DNA, the CDR3 is TGTGCCAGCTCACCTACGGCAGGGGGTATCTATGGCTACACCTTC. Its translation is CASSPTAGGIYGYTF.

J is TRBJ2-3 and V is TRBV5-4, with TRBD2 identical over 10 bases. CDR1 and CDR2 from the germline V gene are SGHNT and YYREEE (reference sequence). CDR3 length equals 15 residues. The J segment lost 6 bases and the V segment lost 3 bases, leaving 7 bases of the junction unmatched. The CDR3, as DNA: TGTGCCAGCAGCTCTAGCGGGGGAGCCCTGGATACGCAGTATTTT. This codes for CASSSSGGALDTQYF.

The V gene is TRBV18, the J gene TRBJ1-3; D not certain. The CDR3 sequence is 15 residues long. V was shortened by 0 bases and J by 4 bases, with 10 bases between the two germline ends. The germline CDR1 and CDR2 sequences are KGHSH and LQKENI. CDR3 DNA sequence: TGTGCCAGCTCACCACCGGCCAGTAGAGGAAACACCATATATTTT. It translates to CASSPPASRGNTIYF.

CDR3 sequence (DNA): TGTGCCAGCAGTGAATCGGCCAACCAATACTACGAGCAGTACTTC. As protein: CASSESANQYYEQYF. The chain is built from TRBV2 and TRBJ2-7; unclear D gene. The CDR3 runs to 15 residues. Trimming took off 2 bases at V and 3 bases at J, with 14 bases between the two ends. CDR1 is SNHLY and CDR2 is FYNNEI in the germline V gene.

The genes are TRBV2 and TRBJ2-7; TRBD1 agrees at 11 bases. Germline V gene data show CDR1 as SNHLY and CDR2 as FYNNEI. With V trimmed by 10 bases and J by 7 bases, 12 bases remained unmatched. The CDR3 totals 14 residues. CDR3 coding DNA: TGTGCCATCTCGCCGGGGACAGGGGGACTGGAGCAGTACTTC. Protein product: CAISPGTGGLEQYF.

The chain joins TRBV14 to TRBJ1-3; TRBD1 aligns across 9 bases. Trimming at V came to 4 bases and at J to 0 bases, leaving 13 bases not matched to a gene. CDR3 length: 19 amino acids. Germline V CDR1 and CDR2: SGHDN, FVKESK. CDR3 residues: CASSLTGTGLSSSGNTIYF. CDR3 bases: TGTGCCAGCAGCCTTACCGGGACAGGGCTTTCGAGCTCTGGAAACACCATATATTTT.

The chain is built from TRBV5-1 and TRBJ2-3; no clear D. The V end was cut by 6 bases, the J end by 7 bases, with 9 bases between. The CDR3 extends over 11 amino acids. Per germline, CDR1 SGHRS and CDR2 YFSETQ. CDR3 DNA: TGCGCCAGCACCAATGGTAATACGCAGTATTTT. Translating gives CASTNGNTQYF.

On this clone: An end of the junction does not agree with germline; a read error may underlie this. The rearrangement joins TRBV6-1 to TRBJ2-5; D is uncertain. The CDR3 spans 11 residues. In germline, CDR1 is MNHNS, CDR2 SASEGT. CDR3 loop: CASREGETQYF. The CDR3 coding sequence is TGTGCCAGCAGAGAAGGGGAGACCCAGTACTTC.

The chain employs TRBV10-1 and TRBJ1-1; D gene ambiguous. Germline loops: CDR1 WNHNN, CDR2 SYGVQD (reference sequence). The CDR3 covers 14 residues. V lost 5 bases and J 5 bases, leaving 15 bases between the germline ends. Written as DNA, the CDR3 is TGCGCCAGCAGTCCCGGGCCCCATGAGACTGAAGCTTTCTTT. It encodes CASSPGPHETEAFF.

The rearrangement joins TRBV6-5 to TRBJ1-2; no clear D. Looked up from germline, CDR1 is MNHEY and CDR2 is SVGAGI. V lost 7 bases, J lost 6 bases, and 12 bases lay in between. This CDR3 is 12 amino acids long. DNA of the CDR3: TGTGCCAGCACCTCGAGGAGCCATGGCTACACCTTC. The encoded protein is CASTSRSHGYTF.

The gene calls are TRBV6-5 and TRBJ1-1; D is unresolved. The CDR3 spans 11 residues. Germline CDR1 and CDR2: MNHEY and SVGAGI. V was pared by 4 bases and J by 10 bases, with 10 bases between. In DNA form, the CDR3 reads TGTGCCAGCAGTTCCGGCCGGGGAGCTTTCTTT. Translating gives CASSSGRGAFF.

The chain has TRBV7-9 and TRBJ1-5; TRBD1 matches 8 bases. V lost 6 bases, J lost 1 base, and 2 bases stayed unmatched. CDR3 length: 14 amino acids. Per germline, CDR1 SEHNR and CDR2 FQNEAQ (reference sequence). The CDR3 protein is CASSHRGSNQPQHF. DNA for the CDR3: TGTGCCAGCAGTCACAGGGGGAGCAATCAGCCCCAGCATTTT.

The count of this clone is one. The genes are TRBV18 and TRBJ2-7; tentatively, D is TRBD1 (5 bases). V was cut by 6 bases and J by 2 bases, with 17 bases left in between. The CDR3 sequence is 15 residues long. Germline CDR1 reads KGHSH; CDR2 reads LQKENI. CDR3 sequence: CASSLRPAGPYEQYF. CDR3 DNA sequence: TGTGCCAGCTCCTTACGTCCGGCAGGGCCCTACGAGCAGTACTTC.

The CDR3 DNA sequence: TGTGCCAGCAGCCTCCGGAACACTGAAGCTTTCTTT. This sequence encodes CASSLRNTEAFF. The chain is built from TRBV6-6 and TRBJ1-1; no clear D. CDR1 and CDR2 from the germline V gene are MNHNY and SVGAGI (reference sequence). The CDR3 runs to 12 residues. V was trimmed by 6 bases and J by 1 base, leaving 6 bases between them.

The rearrangement joins TRBV5-1 to TRBJ1-6; 8 bases are a match to TRBD1. CDR3 length: 16 residues. Per germline, CDR1 SGHRS and CDR2 YFSETQ. V lost 4 bases, J lost 8 bases, and 11 bases stayed unmatched. CDR3 region: CASSPTLTGEHSPLHF. DNA of the CDR3: TGCGCCAGCAGCCCTACCCTGACAGGGGAACATTCACCCCTCCACTTT. Full variable domain (remainder filled in from reference TRBV5-1 and TRBJ1-6): KAGVTQTPRYLIKTRGQQVTLSCSPISGHRSVSWYQQTPGQGLQFLFEYFSETQRNKGNFPGRFSGRQFSNSRSEMNVSTLELGDSALYLCASSPTLTGEHSPLHFGNGTRLTVT.

This clone was observed once. V usage is TRBV24-1 and J usage is TRBJ2-2; D is uncertain. This CDR3 region has 13 residues. CDR1 is KGHDR and CDR2 is SFDVKD in the germline V gene. Trimming cost V 9 bases and J 0 bases, with 7 bases left between them. The CDR3: CATGQSNTGELFF. The CDR3 coding sequence is TGTGCCACCGGGCAGTCGAACACCGGGGAGCTGTTTTTT.

The gene calls are TRBV5-4 and TRBJ2-3; TRBD2 aligns across 12 bases. Germline loops: CDR1 SGHNT, CDR2 YYREEE (reference sequence). CDR3 length equals 19 residues. V was clipped by 0 bases and J by 0 bases; unmatched bases: 8. This chain's CDR3 is CASSLGVASGRASTDTQYF. Here the CDR3 DNA reads TGTGCCAGCAGCTTGGGCGTGGCTAGCGGGAGGGCTAGCACAGATACGCAGTATTTT.

The J gene is TRBJ2-4, the V gene TRBV25-1, with 8 nucleotides matching TRBD1. The V segment lost 6 bases and the J segment 8 bases; nucleotides outside the gene matches: 9. The CDR3 length is 14 residues. Germline V gives CDR1 MGHDK, CDR2 SYGVNS. The CDR3 spells CASRAGQGGDIQYF. DNA of the CDR3: TGTGCCAGCAGGGCAGGACAGGGTGGGGACATTCAGTACTTC.

The table lists this clone with a few counts. The V gene is TRBV10-2, the J gene TRBJ1-1, with 11 bases identical to TRBD1. Germline V gene sequence: CDR1 WSHSY, CDR2 SAAADI. The CDR3 spans 15 residues. J lost 6 bases, V lost 5 bases, and 8 bases had no gene match. CDR3 protein: CASSTYGTGGSEAFF. CDR3 DNA: TGCGCCAGCAGTACCTACGGGACAGGGGGTTCTGAAGCTTTCTTT.

The chain recombines TRBV6-5 with TRBJ1-3; D is unclear. Trimming shortened V by 2 bases and J by 0 bases, and 8 bases separated the two germline ends. Germline V CDR1 and CDR2: MNHEY, SVGAGI. The CDR3 runs to 15 residues. This chain's CDR3 is CASSYDSYSGNTIYF. CDR3 nucleotide sequence: TGTGCCAGCAGTTACGATTCTTACTCTGGAAACACCATATATTTT.

With respect to this clone: This CDR3 is also generated by other DNA sequences in the sample. The CDR3 sequence is CASSPGAYGYTF. CDR3 DNA sequence: TGTGCCAGCAGCCCAGGGGCCTATGGCTACACCTTC. J is TRBJ1-2 and V is TRBV28, with a weak D call TRBD1 (6 bases). Germline V gives CDR1 MDHEN, CDR2 SYDVKM. The CDR3 loop spans 12 amino acids. V was trimmed by 6 bases and J by 4 bases, leaving 9 bases between them.

CDR3 sequence: CASSQVVNQPQHF. The DNA for the CDR3 is TGCGCCAGCAGCCAAGTAGTGAATCAGCCCCAGCATTTT. The gene calls are TRBV4-1 and TRBJ1-5; D call uncertain. CDR1 MGHRA and CDR2 YSYEKL come from the germline V gene. The V end lost 1 base, the J end lost 4 bases, and 5 bases lay between the germline ends. The CDR3 has 13 amino acids.

The CDR3: CASSSTALGIYGYTF. The CDR3 coding sequence is TGTGCCAGCAGCTCAACCGCTCTGGGGATATATGGCTACACCTTC. The chain couples TRBV7-8 to TRBJ1-2; no firm D call. With 4 bases removed from V and 5 bases from J, the gap between germline ends came to 17 bases. CDR1 is SGHVS and CDR2 is FQNEAQ in the germline V gene. The CDR3 runs to 15 residues.

The V call is TRBV30, the J call TRBJ1-6, with TRBD1 as a possible D gene (5 bases). The CDR3 contains 17 residues. From germline, CDR1 is GTSNPN and CDR2 SVGIG (reference sequence). The ends were cut back, 1 base at V and 13 bases at J, with 26 bases in the middle. CDR3 DNA: TGTGCCTGGAGTGCCCCGTTCAGGGCCGCCGTTTTTGTCCCCCTCCACTTT. Amino acid sequence: CAWSAPFRAAVFVPLHF. The full variable domain, its missing parts supplied by reference TRBV30 and TRBJ1-6, is SQTIHQWPATLVQPVGSPLSLECTVEGTSNPNLYWYRQAAGRGLQLLFYSVGIGQISSEVPQNLSASRPQDRQFILSSKKLLLSDSGFYLCAWSAPFRAAVFVPLHFGNGTRLTVT.

This rearrangement joins TRBV7-8 to TRBJ2-3, with no clear D. V was trimmed by 7 bases and J by 3 bases, leaving 23 bases between them. Germline V CDR1 and CDR2: SGHVS, FQNEAQ. This CDR3 has 17 residues. In nucleotides, the CDR3 is TGTGCCAGCATCCCATCCCCCTACACGAGTTTGACAGATACGCAGTATTTT. Protein product: CASIPSPYTSLTDTQYF.

This sequence joins TRBV19 and TRBJ2-3; D uncertain. Germline V lookup: CDR1 LNHDA, CDR2 SQIVND (reference sequence). Trimming took 5 bases from V and 4 from J, leaving 10 bases between them. The CDR3 spans 13 residues. This chain's CDR3 is CASSLRDSDTQYF. The CDR3 DNA reads TGTGCCAGTAGTTTAAGGGATTCAGATACGCAGTATTTT.

The chain couples TRBV5-4 to TRBJ1-1; 7 bases fit TRBD1. CDR3 length equals 18 residues. After removal of 2 bases from V and 1 base from J, the junction contained 14 bases not matched to a gene. Germline V gives CDR1 SGHNT, CDR2 YYREEE (reference sequence). The CDR3 loop reads CASSFHLMTQGRNTEAFF. In DNA, the CDR3 is TGTGCCAGCAGCTTCCACCTTATGACACAGGGGAGGAACACTGAAGCTTTCTTT. The full variable domain, in which reference TRBV5-4 and TRBJ1-1 provide the parts outside the CDR3, is ETGVTQSPTHLIKTRGQQVTLRCSSQSGHNTVSWYQQALGQGPQFIFQYYREEENGRGNFPPRFSGLQFPNYSSELNVNALELDDSALYLCASSFHLMTQGRNTEAFFGQGTRLTVV.

The J gene is TRBJ1-1, the V gene TRBV29-1; 7 bases align to TRBD1. Germline lookup yields CDR1 SQVTM and CDR2 ANQGSEA. Trimming took 7 bases from V and 5 from J; bases not matched to a gene: 13. This CDR3 comprises 14 residues. CDR3 nucleotide sequence: TGCAGCGCGGCCCGAACAGGGGTTCGAACTGAAGCTTTCTTT. Protein: CSAARTGVRTEAFF.

The V call is TRBV11-2, the J call TRBJ2-7; possibly TRBD2 for D (5 bases). The germline gives CDR1 SGHAT, CDR2 FQNNGV. V was clipped by 5 bases and J by 3 bases, with 11 bases between them. CDR3 length: 13 amino acids. CDR3 amino acids: CASSPGILYEQYF. The DNA of the CDR3 is TGTGCCAGCAGCCCCGGGATCCTCTACGAGCAGTACTTC.